A single sample is the source of the 15 T cell receptor beta chains below, sequenced in a study of Tregs in tolerant kidney transplant recipients. TCRdb's table, derived via immunoSEQ multiplex PCR, lists solely in-frame clones and lacks some. The data contain some 80,000 clones, more than 95% of them singletons. Sequenced material: CD4+ T cells from blood, taken before the transplant. The receptors here all came from a human donor who received a combined kidney and bone marrow transplant.

The chain couples TRBV14 to TRBJ1-1, with D unclear. Trimming took off 2 bases at V and 4 bases at J, with 14 bases between the two ends. CDR1 and CDR2 (germline): SGHDN, FVKESK. CDR3 length equals 15 residues. CDR3 sequence: CASSQTSWAGTEAFF. The CDR3 nucleotides are TGTGCCAGCAGCCAAACCTCCTGGGCAGGCACTGAAGCTTTCTTT.

The V gene is TRBV2, the J gene TRBJ2-7; D call uncertain. This CDR3 is 13 amino acids long. V was cut by 1 base and J by 3 bases, with 7 bases left in between. Germline V gene sequence: CDR1 SNHLY, CDR2 FYNNEI. The CDR3 coding sequence is TGTGCCAGCAGTGAAGGTTACTACTACGAGCAGTACTTC. Protein product: CASSEGYYYEQYF.

This sequence joins TRBV30 and TRBJ1-5; 7 positions match TRBD1. The CDR3 has 13 amino acids. The germline CDR1 and CDR2 sequences are GTSNPN and SVGIG (reference sequence). V dropped 6 bases and J dropped 0; count of bases not matched to a gene: 2. Written as DNA, the CDR3 is TGTGCCTGTGGACAGGATAGCAATCAGCCCCAGCATTTT. Its protein is CACGQDSNQPQHF.

This chain links TRBV4-2 with TRBJ2-7; D may be TRBD2 (5 bases). With 0 bases removed from V and 6 bases from J, the gap between germline ends came to 18 bases. This CDR3 is built from 16 residues. Germline assignment: CDR1 LGHNA and CDR2 YNFKEQ. CDR3 in DNA: TGTGCCAGCAGCCAAGAAATGAGGACTTTACCTCGCGAGCAGTACTTC. Translation gives CASSQEMRTLPREQYF.

The J gene is TRBJ2-1, the V gene TRBV2; no clear D gene. Germline CDR1 SNHLY, CDR2 FYNNEI. The ends were cut back, 10 bases at V and 4 bases at J, with 17 bases in the middle. This CDR3 is 14 amino acids long. CDR3 DNA sequence: TGTGCCACCACTCCGGTCGCGGCTTACAATGAGCAGTTCTTC. The encoded protein is CATTPVAAYNEQFF.

CDR3 DNA sequence: TGTGCCAGCAGGAGACAGGGTCGCGACGAGCAGTACTTC. This encodes CASRRQGRDEQYF. The chain couples TRBV7-9 to TRBJ2-7; 7 bases are shared with TRBD1. The CDR3 has 13 residues. The ends lost 6 bases at V and 5 bases at J; junction bases unmatched: 7. Germline CDR1 is SEHNR and CDR2 is FQNEAQ (reference sequence).

The chain employs TRBV7-9 and TRBJ2-1; a possible D gene is TRBD1 (5 bases). Trimming removed 5 bases at V and 8 bases at J, with 19 bases between. The CDR3 loop spans 15 amino acids. From germline, CDR1 is SEHNR and CDR2 FQNEAQ (reference sequence). This chain's CDR3 is CASSPKGLLFYEQFF. DNA of the CDR3: TGTGCCAGCAGCCCAAAGGGGTTGCTCTTCTATGAGCAGTTCTTC. The full variable domain, completed using reference TRBV7-9 and TRBJ2-1, is DTGVSQNPRHKITKRGQNVTFRCDPISEHNRLYWYRQTLGQGPEFLTYFQNEAQLEKSRLLSDRFSAERPKGSFSTLEIQRTEQGDSAMYLCASSPKGLLFYEQFFGPGTRLTVL.

The rearrangement joins TRBV5-1 to TRBJ1-6, with 8 bases that match TRBD1. Trimming took 3 bases from V and 9 from J; bases not matched to a gene: 8. Looked up from germline, CDR1 is SGHRS and CDR2 is YFSETQ. This CDR3 spans 15 amino acids. DNA of the CDR3: TGCGCCAGCAGCTGGACGGACAGGGAGAGTTCACCCCTCCACTTT. Protein product: CASSWTDRESSPLHF.

The chain couples TRBV7-9 to TRBJ1-3, with 8 bases identical to TRBD1. Germline CDR1 SEHNR, CDR2 FQNEAQ (reference sequence). Losses at the gene ends were 3 bases for V and 3 bases for J; bases not matched to a gene: 4. This CDR3 has 15 amino acids. CDR3 nucleotide sequence: TGTGCCAGCAGCTTTACAGGGGGTAGTGGAAACACCATATATTTT. Translating gives CASSFTGGSGNTIYF.

V usage is TRBV6-1 and J usage is TRBJ1-2; TRBD1 aligns across 7 bases. Germline V lookup: CDR1 MNHNS, CDR2 SASEGT. This CDR3 comprises 14 residues. The J segment lost 4 bases and the V segment lost 0 bases, leaving 2 bases of the junction unmatched. The CDR3 sequence is CASSEAGQLYGYTF. CDR3 in DNA: TGTGCCAGCAGTGAAGCGGGACAGCTCTATGGCTACACCTTC.

This clone occurred once. The CDR3 DNA reads TGTGCCAGTAGCCGGATACAGGGGCGTAGCAATCAGCCCCAGCATTTT. Protein: CASSRIQGRSNQPQHF. This chain joins TRBV19 and TRBJ1-5; 7 bases match TRBD1. J was trimmed by 0 bases and V by 6 bases; bases with no gene match: 8. The CDR3 loop spans 16 amino acids. CDR1 and CDR2 (germline): LNHDA, SQIVND (reference sequence).

V usage is TRBV21-1 and J usage is TRBJ1-2. TRBV21-1 is shown as a pseudogene. The CDR3 covers 13 residues. The CDR3 coding sequence is TGTGCCAGGGAGGGCCGGGGAGCCTATGGCTACACCTTC. This sequence encodes CAREGRGAYGYTF.

J is TRBJ2-3 and V is TRBV29-1; the match to TRBD2 covers 11 bases. CDR3 length: 12 amino acids. V shed 4 bases and J 8 bases; nucleotides not matched to a gene: 2. CDR1 is SQVTM, CDR2 ANQGSEA, per germline. The CDR3 region is CSVVAGGPTQYF. The CDR3 region has the DNA TGCAGCGTTGTAGCGGGAGGGCCTACGCAGTATTTT.

The chain couples TRBV5-4 to TRBJ2-7; TRBD2 matches 9 bases. Looked up from germline, CDR1 is SGHNT and CDR2 is YYREEE (reference sequence). This CDR3 has 15 residues. Unmatched junction bases numbered 5, after V lost 0 bases and J lost 4 bases. CDR3 sequence reads: CASSLAGLAPYEQYF. The CDR3 DNA follows: TGTGCCAGCAGCTTGGCTGGACTAGCGCCTTACGAGCAGTACTTC.

The rearrangement links TRBV11-3 to TRBJ1-2, with 8 bases matching TRBD1. Per germline, CDR1 SGHNT and CDR2 YENEEA. V trimming: 5 bases; J trimming: 4 bases; junction bases outside the gene matches: 9. This CDR3 has 15 residues. The CDR3 bases are TGTGCCAGCAGCCTAGTGGCGGGACAGGCCTATGGCTACACCTTC. This codes for CASSLVAGQAYGYTF.